Below, 5 T cell receptor beta chains from the same sample are listed, as sequenced in a study of molecular identifiers for immune sequencing clone quantification. Via MiXCR, TCRdb re-called the PCR reads, giving one row per CDR3 protein. The repertoire has 300,000 to 400,000 distinct CDR3 sequences, over 20% of them found once; the top ten carry 0.65% to 0.75%. The specimen sequenced was naive CD8+ T cells from blood, with Jurkat cell RNA spiked in. Subset specified: FACS-sorted CD8+CD4-CCR7+CD45RA+ naive T cells. Every receptor here comes from a human donor in good health. Some libraries in this study had Jurkat cell RNA spiked in.

This clonotype came up many times. The chain combines TRBV6-2 or TRBV6-3 with TRBJ2-7; D possibly corresponds to TRBD1 (6 bases). This CDR3 region has 14 residues. Germline V gives CDR1 MNHEY, CDR2 SVGEGT. The V end was cut by 5 bases, the J end by 2 bases, with 13 bases between. In DNA, the CDR3 is TGTGCCAGCAGTCCGGACGACAGGCCCTACGAGCAGTACTTC. It encodes CASSPDDRPYEQYF.

With respect to this clonotype: This sequence may be a read error, since a much larger clone differs from it by one base. This chain uses TRBV4-3 with TRBJ1-1; D is ambiguous. The CDR3 is 15 amino acids. Germline V gene lookup returns CDR1 LGHNA and CDR2 YSLEER. CDR3 bases: TGCGCCAGCGGCCAAGATCAGAGACCGAACACTGAAGCTTTCTTT. Translated: CASGQDQRPNTEAFF.

This clonotype was found many times. The V gene is TRBV12-3 or TRBV12-4, the J gene TRBJ2-3; D remains ambiguous. CDR3 size: 12 residues. The V end was cut by 6 bases, the J end by 6 bases, with 10 bases between. The CDR3 here is CASSSHQDTQYF. DNA of the CDR3: TGTGCCAGCAGCTCACACCAGGATACGCAGTATTTT.

Points on this clonotype: This sequence may be a read error, since a much larger clone differs from it by one base. The chain recombines TRBV6-2 or TRBV6-3 with TRBJ1-1; D is possibly TRBD1 (5 bases). The CDR3 is made up of 15 amino acids. Trimming cost V 6 bases and J 3 bases, with 17 bases left between them. Germline CDR1 reads MNHEY; CDR2 reads SVGEGT. The CDR3 coding sequence is TGTGCCAGCAGAACCGTCGGACACCAGGACACTGAAGCTTTCTTT. Its translation is CASRTVGHQDTEAFF.

V and J are TRBV5-1 and TRBJ2-7; D assignment may be TRBD1 or TRBD2 (5 bases each). Germline V gene lookup returns CDR1 SGHRS and CDR2 YFSETQ. The V end was cut by 3 bases, the J end by 3 bases, with 22 bases between. The CDR3 spans 17 residues. CDR3 nucleotide sequence: TGCGCCAGCAGCTCGGCAACGACAGACCTACTAGTCTACGAGCAGTACTTC. Translated: CASSSATTDLLVYEQYF.